The entry below gives a single T cell receptor beta chain sequence along with its context. Sample treatment: some 20 received Ad26.COV2.S at low or high dose, single or two shots; 5 received placebo; per-sample allocation not given. Repertoires come from day 63 after the first vaccine or placebo injection. An Ad26 vector was used to express Wuhan-strain SARS-CoV-2 spike as the vaccine. This entry comes from a study of Ad26.COV2.S vaccination and SARS-CoV-2 variants. Germline V gene data show CDR1 as SGHTA and CDR2 as FQGNSA. V was trimmed by 5 bases and J by 5 bases, leaving 24 bases between them. CDR3 length equals 17 residues. Sequencing used immunoSEQ multiplex PCR; TCRdb keeps in-frame clones, though not all of them. The data contain approximately 480,000 clones, roughly 89% of them singletons.

This sequence was found in a person between 18 and 65 years old who received the Ad26.COV2.S COVID-19 vaccine or a placebo. The specimen comprised peripheral blood, sampled in a trial of Ad26.COV2.S vaccine versus placebo. The chain is built from TRBV7-2 and TRBJ2-5; D may be TRBD2 (6 bases). The CDR3 protein is CASSPGREVGAPETQYF. In DNA, the CDR3 is TGTGCCAGCAGCCCCGGTAGGGAGGTAGGGGCCCCTGAGACCCAGTACTTC.